What follows are 25 T cell receptor beta chains derived from one specimen sequenced in a study of post-analysis software for immune sequencing data. Study results and limitations: In patients, TRBV5-6, TRBV5-1 and TRBV20-1 belonged to several TRBV segments found more frequently than in controls.

The antigens for these receptors are not known. Presence of unique molecular identifiers characterized the TCR beta cDNA libraries. A single record per CDR3 protein comes from TCRdb applying MiXCR to the PCR reads. Counted here are about 540,000 distinct CDR3 sequences, 30% to 40% occurring once; the ten biggest clones make up around 6.1%. Sequencing was done on a sample of blood. Receptor source: a girl between 2 and 17 years old with multiple sclerosis.

A few counts support this clonotype. This sequence joins TRBV10-1 and TRBJ2-3, with 8 nucleotides matching TRBD1. The CDR3 covers 15 residues. Trimming cost V 6 bases and J 1 base; bases outside gene matches: 6. Per germline, CDR1 WNHNN and CDR2 SYGVQD (reference sequence). In DNA form, the CDR3 reads TGCGCCAGCAGCGCCTTGACAGGGGGCACAGATACGCAGTATTTT. It encodes CASSALTGGTDTQYF.

This clonotype has more than one count but fewer than ten. The rearrangement links TRBV20-1 to TRBJ2-5; D unresolved. The CDR3 is made up of 16 amino acids. Trimming removed 3 bases at V and 2 bases at J, with 19 bases between. The V gene's germline CDR1 is DFQATT and CDR2 SNEGSKA (reference sequence). The CDR3 reads CSASSTIHGTQETQYF. CDR3 DNA: TGCAGTGCTAGTTCCACCATTCACGGAACGCAAGAGACCCAGTACTTC.

The gene calls are TRBV20-1 and TRBJ2-5; 7 positions agree with TRBD1. In germline, CDR1 is DFQATT, CDR2 SNEGSKA (reference sequence). This CDR3 comprises 14 residues. The junction had 8 bases not matched to a gene; V was cut back by 5 bases and J by 2 bases. CDR3 region: CSAEDRRAQETQYF. The DNA of the CDR3 is TGCAGTGCTGAGGACAGGAGAGCGCAAGAGACCCAGTACTTC.

The J gene is TRBJ2-7, the V gene TRBV20-1; TRBD1 matches 9 bases. The V segment lost 3 bases and the J segment 1 base; nucleotides outside the gene matches: 4. The CDR3 is made up of 14 amino acids. Germline loops: CDR1 DFQATT, CDR2 SNEGSKA (reference sequence). The CDR3: CSASWGTGSYEQYF. The DNA for the CDR3 is TGCAGTGCTAGTTGGGGGACAGGGTCCTACGAGCAGTACTTC.

In this sample, this clonotype turned up a few times. The CDR3 DNA reads TGTGCCAGCAGTGAAAGTGGGGTGGCGGGGGAGTTCTTC. Protein sequence: CASSESGVAGEFF. The chain uses TRBV6-1 and TRBJ2-1; TRBD2 matches at 7 bases. This CDR3 contains 13 residues. Germline CDR1 reads MNHNS; CDR2 reads SASEGT. V lost 2 bases and J lost 14; bases outside the gene matches: 9.

This chain uses TRBV3-1 with TRBJ2-5, with TRBD1 matching over 7 bases. The DNA end lines up better with TRBJ2-7; the J call may be wrong. Per germline, CDR1 LGHDT and CDR2 YNNKEL (reference sequence). The CDR3 totals 14 residues. The CDR3 DNA reads TGTGCCAGCAGCCTCCTGACAGGGTCCCACGAGCAGTACTTC. This codes for CASSLLTGSHEQYF.

The V and J genes are TRBV7-8 and TRBJ2-5, with D possibly TRBD2 on 7 matching bases. CDR1 SGHVS and CDR2 FQNEAQ come from the germline V gene. Between the trimmed V and J ends, which lost 5 bases and 5 bases, there was a span of 15 bases. This CDR3 contains 14 residues. The CDR3 coding sequence is TGTGCCAGCAGCACTGGGGGGGCTACTGAGACCCAGTACTTC. This encodes CASSTGGATETQYF.

The chain is built from TRBV9 and TRBJ2-7; no definite D call. The CDR3 is 13 amino acids. Trimming shortened V by 0 bases and J by 7 bases, and 11 bases separated the two germline ends. Per germline, CDR1 SGDLS and CDR2 YYNGEE. CDR3 loop: CASSVARLHEQYF. The CDR3 nucleotides read TGTGCCAGCAGCGTAGCGAGGCTTCATGAGCAGTACTTC.

This clonotype was recorded a few times. J is TRBJ2-5 and V is TRBV5-1; 7 nucleotides line up with TRBD2. The J call may not be correct, given that the DNA end is closer to TRBJ2-7. The germline V gene encodes CDR1 SGHRS and CDR2 YFSETQ. There are 15 residues in the CDR3. The CDR3 region has the DNA TGCGCCAGCAGCTTGGGTGCGGGGGTTACCTACGAGCAGTACTTC. This encodes CASSLGAGVTYEQYF.

This clonotype has only a few counts. This chain connects TRBV15 to TRBJ1-2; D is uncertain. Trimming removed 2 bases from V and 5 bases from J, with 24 bases in between. Germline-derived CDR1 and CDR2 are LNHNV and YYDKDF (reference sequence). CDR3 size: 18 residues. The CDR3 bases are TGTGCCACCAGCAGACGATGGGCCAGGCGAGGCCAAGGGTATGGCTACACCTTC. It encodes CATSRRWARRGQGYGYTF.

There are a few counts of this clonotype. The chain links TRBV3-1 to TRBJ2-3, with D possibly being TRBD2 (6 bases). Trimming removed 1 base from V and 2 bases from J, with 13 bases in between. Germline V gives CDR1 LGHDT, CDR2 YNNKEL (reference sequence). This CDR3 spans 16 amino acids. The CDR3 spells CASSQVVAEVTDTQYF. In DNA, the CDR3 is TGTGCCAGCAGCCAAGTTGTAGCGGAGGTCACAGATACGCAGTATTTT.

The rearrangement joins TRBV29-1 to TRBJ1-6; TRBD1 matches at 8 bases. The V gene end was trimmed by 6 bases and the J gene end by 3 bases; junction bases not matched to a gene: 10. CDR3 size: 16 residues. CDR1 SQVTM and CDR2 ANQGSEA come from the germline V gene. CDR3 region: CSVRLQGDYYNSPLHF. CDR3 coding DNA: TGCAGCGTGAGGCTACAGGGGGATTACTATAATTCACCCCTCCACTTT.

The J gene is TRBJ1-1, the V gene TRBV12-3 or TRBV12-4; unclear D gene. Between the trimmed V and J ends, which lost 3 bases and 10 bases, there was a span of 9 bases. CDR3 length: 11 amino acids. CDR3 residues: CASSFSWGAFF. The CDR3 DNA follows: TGTGCCAGCAGTTTCTCTTGGGGAGCTTTCTTT.

This clonotype turned up a few times. The rearrangement links TRBV20-1 to TRBJ1-5, with D unresolved. Germline assignment: CDR1 DFQATT and CDR2 SNEGSKA (reference sequence). This CDR3 has 13 amino acids. V was trimmed by 3 bases and J by 5 bases, leaving 11 bases between them. DNA of the CDR3: TGCAGTGCTAGGGTGGGGTACGATCAGCCCCAGCATTTT. It yields the protein CSARVGYDQPQHF.

This clonotype was seen at least ten times. V gene TRBV12-3 or TRBV12-4 combines with J gene TRBJ2-1, with 7 bases identical to TRBD1. CDR3 length: 12 amino acids. The junction had 0 bases not matched to a gene; V was cut back by 3 bases and J by 7 bases. The CDR3 DNA follows: TGTGCCAGCAGTTTCAGGGGGAATGAGCAGTTCTTC. Its protein is CASSFRGNEQFF.

The V and J genes are TRBV15 and TRBJ2-4; the D gene could be TRBD1 or TRBD2 (5 bases each). V was pared by 1 base and J by 1 base, with 17 bases between. The length of the CDR3 is 18 residues. CDR1 is LNHNV and CDR2 is YYDKDF in the germline V gene (reference sequence). The CDR3 nucleotides are TGTGCCACCAGCAGAGGTCCTAGGGGACCGGAGGCCAAAAACATTCAGTACTTC. It specifies CATSRGPRGPEAKNIQYF.

The gene calls are TRBV6-5 and TRBJ1-4, with 9 nucleotides matching TRBD1. The V gene's germline CDR1 is MNHEY and CDR2 SVGAGI. The CDR3 covers 16 residues. V lost 4 bases, J lost 8 bases, and 11 bases stayed unmatched. CDR3 bases: TGTGCCAGCAGTTCTCCCCGGGGACAGGGTCGGGAAAAACTGTTTTTT. Translation: CASSSPRGQGREKLFF.

This clonotype appeared a few times. The chain joins TRBV10-1 to TRBJ2-5; possible D gene TRBD1, 5 bases. Germline V gene sequence: CDR1 WNHNN, CDR2 SYGVQD (reference sequence). With 4 bases removed from V and 4 bases from J, the gap between germline ends came to 13 bases. This CDR3 contains 14 residues. For the CDR3, the DNA is TGCGCCAGCAGTGGATCAGGGTCAGGAGAGACCCAGTACTTC. Translation: CASSGSGSGETQYF.

In its sample, this clonotype was seen a few times. The rearrangement joins TRBV12-3 or TRBV12-4 to TRBJ1-1, with no clear D. There are 11 residues in the CDR3. Between the trimmed V and J ends, which lost 6 bases and 7 bases, there was a span of 9 bases. The CDR3 DNA sequence: TGTGCCAGCAGCCCGGGGAGTGAAGCTTTCTTT. The encoded protein is CASSPGSEAFF.

This chain uses TRBV10-2 with TRBJ2-1; maybe TRBD2 (6 bases). V lost 4 bases, J lost 8 bases, and 18 bases lay in between. The germline CDR1 and CDR2 sequences are WSHSY and SAAADI. This CDR3 is built from 15 residues. CDR3 in amino acids: CASSAGGTPADEQFF. The DNA of the CDR3 is TGCGCCAGCAGTGCAGGAGGGACCCCGGCCGATGAGCAGTTCTTC.

The chain recombines TRBV2 with TRBJ1-6, with D tentatively TRBD1 (6 bases). V gave up 8 bases and J gave up 9 bases, with 17 bases separating them. This CDR3 spans 14 amino acids. From germline, CDR1 is SNHLY and CDR2 FYNNEI. CDR3 bases: TGTGCCAGCCGCCTGCTAACAGGGCTTTCACCCCTCCACTTT. Translation gives CASRLLTGLSPLHF.

The V call is TRBV19, the J call TRBJ2-7; TRBD2 is a possible D gene (5 bases). From germline, CDR1 is LNHDA and CDR2 SQIVND (reference sequence). The CDR3 length is 11 residues. Between the trimmed V and J ends, which lost 9 bases and 5 bases, there was a span of 11 bases. The chain's CDR3 is CASREGDEQYF. CDR3 in DNA: TGTGCCAGCCGCGAGGGTGACGAGCAGTACTTC.

The genes are TRBV6-1 and TRBJ1-2, with 9 bases lining up with TRBD1. Looked up from germline, CDR1 is MNHNS and CDR2 is SASEGT. The CDR3 has 15 amino acids. Germline trimming cut 4 bases from V and 9 bases from J; bases unmatched to any gene: 12. CDR3 residues: CASSGPETGTGSYTF. The CDR3 nucleotides read TGTGCCAGCAGTGGACCAGAGACCGGGACAGGGAGCTACACCTTC.

The sample holds a few counts of this clonotype. This chain joins TRBV12-3 or TRBV12-4 and TRBJ1-1; D is perhaps TRBD1 (5 bases). The V and J ends lost 2 bases and 1 base respectively, with 14 bases between them. The CDR3 is 16 amino acids. CDR3 in amino acids: CASSLRRGLPNTEAFF. In nucleotides, the CDR3 is TGTGCCAGCAGTTTAAGGAGGGGTCTCCCGAACACTGAAGCTTTCTTT.

This chain joins TRBV20-1 and TRBJ2-1; 9 bases align to TRBD2. The CDR3 runs 13 residues. Germline V CDR1 and CDR2: DFQATT, SNEGSKA (reference sequence). In nucleotides, the CDR3 is TGCAGGGCGACTAGCGGAGTCTACAATGAGCAGTTCTTC. It codes for CRATSGVYNEQFF.